The present T cell receptor (beta chain) was sequenced within a study of blood T cell repertoires in COVID-19. At the level of the study: Specimens from acute and convalescent COVID-19 originated in the United States, Italy and Spain.

Authors' data handling: Using reference gene primer amplification, nucleated cell counts were estimated. Measured with immunoSEQ multiplex PCR; TCRdb has only the in-frame clones, and not every one. V and J calls and clone size follow that table, whereas D and trimming were derived from the DNA. The sample lists roughly 90,000 clones; roughly 87% were seen once. The sequenced sample was peripheral blood. This clonotype originated in a man over 45 with acute or convalescent COVID-19.

The CDR3 is CASSEVRGGAGANVLTF. CDR3 bases: TGTGCCAGCAGTGAAGTGAGGGGGGGCGCTGGGGCCAACGTCCTGACTTTC. The chain links TRBV6-1 to TRBJ2-6; D is possibly TRBD2 (7 bases). The germline V and J ends were trimmed by 1 base and 2 bases, with 12 bases remaining between them. CDR1 and CDR2 from the germline V gene are MNHNS and SASEGT. The CDR3 extends over 17 amino acids.